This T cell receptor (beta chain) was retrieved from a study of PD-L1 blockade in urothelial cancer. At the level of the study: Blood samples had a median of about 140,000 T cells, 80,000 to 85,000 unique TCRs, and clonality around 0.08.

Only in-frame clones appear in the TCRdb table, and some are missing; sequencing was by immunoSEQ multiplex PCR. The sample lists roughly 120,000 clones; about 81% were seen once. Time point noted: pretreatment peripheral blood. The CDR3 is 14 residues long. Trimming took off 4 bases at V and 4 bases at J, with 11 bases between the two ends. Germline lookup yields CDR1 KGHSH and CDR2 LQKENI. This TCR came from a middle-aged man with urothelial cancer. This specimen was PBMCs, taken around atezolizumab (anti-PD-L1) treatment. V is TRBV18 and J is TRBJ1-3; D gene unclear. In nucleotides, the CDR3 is TGTGCCAGCTCACGAACAGTGGCAGGAAACACCATATATTTT. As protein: CASSRTVAGNTIYF.